The next 8 T cell receptor beta chains were all read from a single sample in a study of beta chain features in type 1 diabetes. Study observations and caveats: Shorter TCRB CDR3s, moderately but significantly so, marked every one of the four CD4+ subsets in Type 1 diabetes patients.

The study reverse transcribed the entire isolated RNA, so it sequenced expressed TCRB transcripts. Libraries were prepared by immunoSEQ multiplex PCR; TCRdb keeps only in-frame clonotypes and omits some of them. Counted here are tens of thousands of clones, around 63% occurring once; the ten biggest clones make up 4.2%. Antigens for these TCRs are unknown. Sample: Tregs from blood. The receptors were gathered from a man aged 18 to 29 with type 1 diabetes.

The chain uses TRBV19 and TRBJ2-2; D is possibly TRBD2 (6 bases). Per germline, CDR1 LNHDA and CDR2 SQIVND (reference sequence). The CDR3 has 14 residues. With 5 bases removed from V and 4 bases from J, the gap between germline ends came to 11 bases. CDR3 bases: TGTGCCAGTAGTCGGGGGATCACCACCGGGGAGCTGTTTTTT. As protein: CASSRGITTGELFF.

This chain uses TRBV7-9 with TRBJ2-7, with D perhaps TRBD1 (6 bases). The V gene's germline CDR1 is SEHNR and CDR2 FQNEAQ (reference sequence). The CDR3 contains 14 residues. V was clipped by 6 bases and J by 1 base, with 13 bases between them. CDR3 nucleotide sequence: TGTGCCAGCAGTAGGTCAGGGGCATCCTACGAGCAGTACTTC. Its translation is CASSRSGASYEQYF.

The V gene is TRBV7-6, the J gene TRBJ2-5; D might be TRBD2 (6 bases). Judging by the DNA end, TRBJ2-7 fits better; the J call may be wrong. Germline lookup yields CDR1 SGHVS and CDR2 FNYEAQ. The CDR3 runs 14 residues. The CDR3 protein is CASGPHGGSYEQYF. CDR3 coding DNA: TGTGCCAGCGGACCCCATGGGGGGTCCTACGAGCAGTACTTC.

The chain joins TRBV18 to TRBJ2-5; TRBD2 is a possible D gene (6 bases). The V gene's germline CDR1 is KGHSH and CDR2 LQKENI. V lost 3 bases and J 3 bases, leaving 11 bases between the germline ends. The CDR3 spans 14 residues. CDR3 DNA sequence: TGTGCCAGCTCACCGACTAGTAACGAAGAGACCCAGTACTTC. Its protein product is CASSPTSNEETQYF.

The chain employs TRBV27 and TRBJ1-3; no firm D call. Trimming cost V 3 bases and J 4 bases, with 16 bases left between them. This CDR3 has 16 residues. Germline lookup yields CDR1 MNHEY and CDR2 SMNVEV (reference sequence). The chain's CDR3 is CASSFGLGTRGNTIYF. DNA of the CDR3: TGTGCCAGCAGTTTCGGTCTGGGTACGCGGGGAAACACCATATATTTT.

V usage is TRBV28 and J usage is TRBJ1-2; D may be TRBD1 (6 bases). Trimming took 3 bases from V and 3 from J, leaving 8 bases between them. Germline V gene sequence: CDR1 MDHEN, CDR2 SYDVKM. The CDR3 contains 13 residues. In nucleotides, the CDR3 is TGTGCCAGCAGTTTTCCAGGGGACTATGGCTACACCTTC. Amino acid sequence: CASSFPGDYGYTF.

This chain connects TRBV4-1 to TRBJ1-5; no clear D. From germline, CDR1 is MGHRA and CDR2 YSYEKL. Trimming took off 0 bases at V and 2 bases at J, with 8 bases between the two ends. The CDR3 runs to 15 residues. DNA of the CDR3: TGCGCCAGCAGCCAAGACATTCTAGGCAATCAGCCCCAGCATTTT. Its protein product is CASSQDILGNQPQHF.

The chain employs TRBV5-1 and TRBJ1-1; no clear D. The CDR3 length is 15 residues. V was pared by 0 bases and J by 4 bases, with 13 bases between. Germline V gene data show CDR1 as SGHRS and CDR2 as YFSETQ. The CDR3 region is CASSLGLIRATEAFF. The CDR3 DNA sequence: TGCGCCAGCAGCTTGGGCCTTATCCGCGCCACTGAAGCTTTCTTT.